This T cell receptor (beta chain) was observed in a study of vaccination effects on CD4 cells after COVID-19. On the study more broadly: CD4+ T cells specific for antigen were expanded with viral peptide pools by the ViraFEST assay before sequencing.

As for this clone: Its target is unknown.

Germline values: CDR1 SGHRS, CDR2 YFSETQ. The CDR3 sequence is 13 residues long. Trimming removed 7 bases from V and 5 bases from J; junction bases left unmatched: 9. Study-level points and caveats: Pronounced clonal contraction occurred in clones induced by infection and by vaccine late after vaccination.

A 10-day culture period preceded the isolation of CD4+ T cells. A half-medium replacement with IL-2 medium was carried out on days 3 and 7. Produced via immunoSEQ multiplex PCR; TCRdb's table is partial and in-frame only. Among over 45,000 clones, 67% were seen once, and the ten largest hold approximately 5%. The TCR was taken from a human donor who received a COVID-19 vaccine. V usage is TRBV5-1 and J usage is TRBJ2-7, with 7 bases aligning to TRBD2. Sequencing was performed on CD4+ T cells from PBMCs cultured without peptide, taken before COVID-19 vaccination. For the CDR3, the DNA is TGCGCCAGCGCGCCACTAGCGTGGGACGAGCAGTACTTC. Protein: CASAPLAWDEQYF.